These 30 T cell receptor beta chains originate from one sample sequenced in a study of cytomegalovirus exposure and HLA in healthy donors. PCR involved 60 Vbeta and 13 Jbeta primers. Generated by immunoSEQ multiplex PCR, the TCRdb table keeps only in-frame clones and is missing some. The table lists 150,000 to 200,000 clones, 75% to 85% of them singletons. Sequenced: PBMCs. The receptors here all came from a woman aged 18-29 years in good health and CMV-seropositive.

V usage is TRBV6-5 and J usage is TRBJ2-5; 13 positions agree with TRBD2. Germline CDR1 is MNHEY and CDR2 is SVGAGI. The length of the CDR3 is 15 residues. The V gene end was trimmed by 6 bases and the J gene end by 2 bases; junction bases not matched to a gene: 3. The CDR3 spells CASRKLAGGQETQYF. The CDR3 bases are TGTGCCAGCAGAAAACTAGCGGGGGGGCAAGAGACCCAGTACTTC.

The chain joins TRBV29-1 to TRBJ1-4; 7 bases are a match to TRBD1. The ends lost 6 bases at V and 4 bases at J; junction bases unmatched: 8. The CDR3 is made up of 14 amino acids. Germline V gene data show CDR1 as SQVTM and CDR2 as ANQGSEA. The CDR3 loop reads CSVAYRGGNEKLFF. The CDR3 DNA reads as TGCAGCGTGGCCTACAGGGGAGGTAATGAAAAACTGTTTTTT.

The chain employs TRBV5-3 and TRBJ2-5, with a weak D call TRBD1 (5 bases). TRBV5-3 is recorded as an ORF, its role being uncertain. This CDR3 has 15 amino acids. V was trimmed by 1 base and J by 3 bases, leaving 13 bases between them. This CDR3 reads CARSLRGARKETQYF. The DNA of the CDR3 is TGTGCCAGAAGCTTGAGGGGCGCGCGCAAAGAGACCCAGTACTTC.

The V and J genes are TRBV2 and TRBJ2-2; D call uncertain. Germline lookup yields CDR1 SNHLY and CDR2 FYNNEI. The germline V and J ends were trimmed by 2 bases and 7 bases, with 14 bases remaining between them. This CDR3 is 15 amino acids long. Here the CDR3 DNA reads TGTGCCAGCAGTGAATTGGGCTACGTGGGCGGGGAGCTGTTTTTT. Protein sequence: CASSELGYVGGELFF.

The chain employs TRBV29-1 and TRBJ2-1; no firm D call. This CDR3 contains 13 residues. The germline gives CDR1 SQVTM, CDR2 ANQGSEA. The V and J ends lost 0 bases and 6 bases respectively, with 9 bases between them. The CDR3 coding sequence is TGCAGCGTTGAAGATCCAAACGGCAATGAGCAGTTCTTC. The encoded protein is CSVEDPNGNEQFF.

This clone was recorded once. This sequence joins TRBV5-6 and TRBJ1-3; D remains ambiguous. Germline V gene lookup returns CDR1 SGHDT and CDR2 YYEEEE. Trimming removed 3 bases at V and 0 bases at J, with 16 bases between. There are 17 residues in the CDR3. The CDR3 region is CASSSPRLRDSGNTIYF. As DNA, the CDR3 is TGTGCCAGCAGCTCCCCCCGGTTACGGGACTCTGGAAACACCATATATTTT.

Written as DNA, the CDR3 is TGTGCCAGCAGTGTAGGGACAGGGCCCTCCTACGAGCAGTACTTC. The encoded protein is CASSVGTGPSYEQYF. The chain recombines TRBV25-1 with TRBJ2-7, with 9 bases that match TRBD1. V lost 4 bases to trimming and J lost 0 bases; unmatched junction nucleotides: 4. Germline CDR1 reads MGHDK; CDR2 reads SYGVNS. This CDR3 contains 15 residues.

CDR3 DNA: TGTGCCAGCAGCAGTAGAGGACAGAGGTATGGCTACACCTTC. This gives the protein CASSSRGQRYGYTF. The V gene is TRBV9, the J gene TRBJ1-2, with D tentatively TRBD1 (6 bases). CDR3 length: 14 amino acids. The V and J ends lost 4 bases and 5 bases respectively, with 15 bases between them. Germline V CDR1 and CDR2: SGDLS, YYNGEE.

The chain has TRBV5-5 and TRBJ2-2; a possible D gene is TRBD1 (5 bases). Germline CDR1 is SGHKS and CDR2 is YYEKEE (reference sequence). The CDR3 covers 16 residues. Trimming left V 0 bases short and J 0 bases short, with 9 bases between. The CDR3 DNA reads TGTGCCAGCAGCTTGGAAAGACAGCCGAACACCGGGGAGCTGTTTTTT. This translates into CASSLERQPNTGELFF.

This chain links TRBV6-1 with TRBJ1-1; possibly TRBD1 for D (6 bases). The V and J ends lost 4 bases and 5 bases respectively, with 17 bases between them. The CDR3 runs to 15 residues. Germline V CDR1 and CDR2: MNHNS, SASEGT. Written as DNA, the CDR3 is TGTGCCAGCAGTGTCCAACAGGGAATCGGGACTGAAGCTTTCTTT. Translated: CASSVQQGIGTEAFF.

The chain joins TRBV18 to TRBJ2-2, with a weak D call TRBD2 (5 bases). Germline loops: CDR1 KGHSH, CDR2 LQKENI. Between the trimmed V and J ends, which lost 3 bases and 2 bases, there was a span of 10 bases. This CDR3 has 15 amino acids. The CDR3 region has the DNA TGTGCCAGCTCACCGGACTTAGCAAACACCGGGGAGCTGTTTTTT. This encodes CASSPDLANTGELFF. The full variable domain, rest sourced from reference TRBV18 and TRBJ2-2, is NAGVMQNPRHLVRRRGQEARLRCSPMKGHSHVYWYRQLPEEGLKFMVYLQKENIIDESGMPKERFSAEFPKEGPSILRIQQVVRGDSAAYFCASSPDLANTGELFFGEGSRLTVL.

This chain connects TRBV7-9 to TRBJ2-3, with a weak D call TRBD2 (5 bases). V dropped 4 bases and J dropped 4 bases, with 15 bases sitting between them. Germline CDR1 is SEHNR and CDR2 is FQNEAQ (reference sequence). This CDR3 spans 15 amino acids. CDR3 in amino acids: CASSSRRGGADTQYF. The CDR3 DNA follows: TGTGCCAGCAGCTCCAGACGGGGTGGTGCAGATACGCAGTATTTT.

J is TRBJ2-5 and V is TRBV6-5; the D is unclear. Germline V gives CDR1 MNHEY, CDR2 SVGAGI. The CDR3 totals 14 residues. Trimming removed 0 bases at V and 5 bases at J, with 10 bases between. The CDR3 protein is CASSYSEEWETQYF. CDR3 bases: TGTGCCAGCAGTTACTCTGAAGAGTGGGAGACCCAGTACTTC.

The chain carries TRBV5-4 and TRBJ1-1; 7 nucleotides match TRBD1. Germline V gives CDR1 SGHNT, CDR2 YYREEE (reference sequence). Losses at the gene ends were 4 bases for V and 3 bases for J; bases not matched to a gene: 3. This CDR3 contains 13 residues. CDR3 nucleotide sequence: TGTGCCAGCAGCCGACAGGGTTACACTGAAGCTTTCTTT. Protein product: CASSRQGYTEAFF. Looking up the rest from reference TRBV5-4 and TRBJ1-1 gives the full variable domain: ETGVTQSPTHLIKTRGQQVTLRCSSQSGHNTVSWYQQALGQGPQFIFQYYREEENGRGNFPPRFSGLQFPNYSSELNVNALELDDSALYLCASSRQGYTEAFFGQGTRLTVV.

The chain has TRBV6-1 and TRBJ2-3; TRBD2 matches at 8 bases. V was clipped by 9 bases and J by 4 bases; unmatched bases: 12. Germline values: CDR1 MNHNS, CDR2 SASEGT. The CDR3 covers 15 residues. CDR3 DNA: TGTGCCAGTGACGAGTACTCCGGGGGGGCAGATACGCAGTATTTT. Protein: CASDEYSGGADTQYF.

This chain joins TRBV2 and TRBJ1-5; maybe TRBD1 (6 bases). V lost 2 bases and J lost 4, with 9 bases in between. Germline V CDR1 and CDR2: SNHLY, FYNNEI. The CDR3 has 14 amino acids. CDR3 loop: CASSELGANQPQHF. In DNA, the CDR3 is TGTGCCAGCAGTGAATTGGGGGCTAATCAGCCCCAGCATTTT.

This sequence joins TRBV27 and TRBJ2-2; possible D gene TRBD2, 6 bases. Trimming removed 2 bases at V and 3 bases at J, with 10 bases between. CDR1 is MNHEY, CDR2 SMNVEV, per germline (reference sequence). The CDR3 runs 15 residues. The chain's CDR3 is CASSLLAQYTGELFF. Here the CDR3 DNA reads TGTGCCAGCAGTTTACTAGCGCAATACACCGGGGAGCTGTTTTTT.

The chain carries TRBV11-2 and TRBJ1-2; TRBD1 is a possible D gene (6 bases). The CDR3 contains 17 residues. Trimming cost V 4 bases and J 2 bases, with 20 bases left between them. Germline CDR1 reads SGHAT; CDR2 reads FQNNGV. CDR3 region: CASSSTRDTGRNYGYTF. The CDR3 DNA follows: TGTGCCAGCAGCTCCACCCGGGACACAGGGCGCAACTATGGCTACACCTTC. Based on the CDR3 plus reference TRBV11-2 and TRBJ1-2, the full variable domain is EAGVAQSPRYKIIEKRQSVAFWCNPISGHATLYWYQQILGQGPKLLIQFQNNGVVDDSQLPKDRFSAERLKGVDSTLKIQPAKLEDSAVYLCASSSTRDTGRNYGYTFGSGTRLTVV.

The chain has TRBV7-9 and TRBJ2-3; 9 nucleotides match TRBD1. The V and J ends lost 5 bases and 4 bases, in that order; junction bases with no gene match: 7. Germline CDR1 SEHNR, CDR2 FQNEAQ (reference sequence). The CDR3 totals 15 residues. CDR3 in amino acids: CASSMGQGVADTQYF. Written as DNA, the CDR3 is TGTGCCAGCAGCATGGGACAGGGTGTCGCAGATACGCAGTATTTT. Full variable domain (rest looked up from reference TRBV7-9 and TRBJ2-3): DTGVSQNPRHKITKRGQNVTFRCDPISEHNRLYWYRQTLGQGPEFLTYFQNEAQLEKSRLLSDRFSAERPKGSFSTLEIQRTEQGDSAMYLCASSMGQGVADTQYFGPGTRLTVL.

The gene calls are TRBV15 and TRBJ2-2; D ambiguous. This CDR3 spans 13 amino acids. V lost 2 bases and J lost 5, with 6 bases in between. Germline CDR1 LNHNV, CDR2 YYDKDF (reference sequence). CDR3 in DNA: TGTGCCACCAGCAGAACGGAGACCGGGGAGCTGTTTTTT. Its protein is CATSRTETGELFF.

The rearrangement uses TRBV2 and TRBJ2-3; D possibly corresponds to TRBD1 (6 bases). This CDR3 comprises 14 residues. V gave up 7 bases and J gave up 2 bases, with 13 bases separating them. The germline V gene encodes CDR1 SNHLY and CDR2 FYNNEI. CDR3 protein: CASMGAPITDTQYF. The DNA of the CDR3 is TGTGCCAGCATGGGGGCGCCCATCACAGATACGCAGTATTTT.

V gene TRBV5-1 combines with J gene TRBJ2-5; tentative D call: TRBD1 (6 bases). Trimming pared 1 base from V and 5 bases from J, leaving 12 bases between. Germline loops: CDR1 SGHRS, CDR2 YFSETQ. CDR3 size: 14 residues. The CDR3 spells CASSLLQGGETQYF. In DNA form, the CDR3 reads TGCGCCAGCAGCTTGCTACAGGGTGGGGAGACCCAGTACTTC.

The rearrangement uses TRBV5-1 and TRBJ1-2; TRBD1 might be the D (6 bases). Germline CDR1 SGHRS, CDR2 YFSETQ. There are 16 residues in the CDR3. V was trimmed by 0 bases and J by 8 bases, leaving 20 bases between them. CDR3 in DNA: TGCGCCAGCAGCTTGGACGTGGGACATTCAATCAGGGGCTACACCTTC. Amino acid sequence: CASSLDVGHSIRGYTF.

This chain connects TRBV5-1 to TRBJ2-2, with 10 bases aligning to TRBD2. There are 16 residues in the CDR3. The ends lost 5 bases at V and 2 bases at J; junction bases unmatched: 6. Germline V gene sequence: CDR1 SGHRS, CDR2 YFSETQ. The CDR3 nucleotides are TGCGCCAGCAGGGACACTAGCGGGGCTAACACCGGGGAGCTGTTTTTT. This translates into CASRDTSGANTGELFF.

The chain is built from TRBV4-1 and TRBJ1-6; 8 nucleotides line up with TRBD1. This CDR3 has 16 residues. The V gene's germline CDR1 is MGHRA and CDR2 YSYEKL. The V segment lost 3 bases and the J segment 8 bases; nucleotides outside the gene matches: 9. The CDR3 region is CASSQQGQGLDSPLHF. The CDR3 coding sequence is TGCGCCAGCAGCCAGCAAGGACAGGGCCTTGATTCACCCCTCCACTTT.

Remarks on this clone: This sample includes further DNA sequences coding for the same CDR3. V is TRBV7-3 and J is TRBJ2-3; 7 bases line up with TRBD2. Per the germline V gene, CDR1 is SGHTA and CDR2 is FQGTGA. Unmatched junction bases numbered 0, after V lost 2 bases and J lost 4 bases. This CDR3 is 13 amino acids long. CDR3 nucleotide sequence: TGTGCCAGCAGCTTAGGGGGGGCAGATACGCAGTATTTT. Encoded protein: CASSLGGADTQYF.

CDR3 coding DNA: TGTGCCAGCGTCTCGGGGAATTCCAACACCGGGGAGCTGTTTTTT. It codes for CASVSGNSNTGELFF. The genes are TRBV2 and TRBJ2-2; TRBD2 might be the D (5 bases). The germline V gene encodes CDR1 SNHLY and CDR2 FYNNEI. V shed 8 bases and J shed 2 bases, with 15 bases lying between them. The CDR3 covers 15 residues.

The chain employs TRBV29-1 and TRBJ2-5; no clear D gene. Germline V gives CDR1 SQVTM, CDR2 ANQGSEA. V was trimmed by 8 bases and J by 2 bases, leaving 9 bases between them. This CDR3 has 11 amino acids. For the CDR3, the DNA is TGCAGCCTTACAGAACAAGAGACCCAGTACTTC. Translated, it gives CSLTEQETQYF.

CDR3 amino acids: CASSTGQSVSPLHF. The CDR3 DNA reads as TGTGCCAGCAGCACCGGACAGTCAGTTTCACCCCTCCACTTT. The chain couples TRBV5-4 to TRBJ1-6; D perhaps matches TRBD1 (6 bases). The germline gives CDR1 SGHNT, CDR2 YYREEE (reference sequence). V was pared by 4 bases and J by 9 bases, with 14 bases between. This CDR3 has 14 residues.

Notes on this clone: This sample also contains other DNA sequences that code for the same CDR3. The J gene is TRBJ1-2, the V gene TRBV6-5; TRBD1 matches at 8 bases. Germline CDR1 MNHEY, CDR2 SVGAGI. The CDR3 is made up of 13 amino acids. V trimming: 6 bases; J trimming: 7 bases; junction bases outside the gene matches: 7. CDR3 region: CASSTGQGSGYTF. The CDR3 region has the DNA TGTGCCAGCAGCACCGGACAGGGATCTGGCTACACCTTC.